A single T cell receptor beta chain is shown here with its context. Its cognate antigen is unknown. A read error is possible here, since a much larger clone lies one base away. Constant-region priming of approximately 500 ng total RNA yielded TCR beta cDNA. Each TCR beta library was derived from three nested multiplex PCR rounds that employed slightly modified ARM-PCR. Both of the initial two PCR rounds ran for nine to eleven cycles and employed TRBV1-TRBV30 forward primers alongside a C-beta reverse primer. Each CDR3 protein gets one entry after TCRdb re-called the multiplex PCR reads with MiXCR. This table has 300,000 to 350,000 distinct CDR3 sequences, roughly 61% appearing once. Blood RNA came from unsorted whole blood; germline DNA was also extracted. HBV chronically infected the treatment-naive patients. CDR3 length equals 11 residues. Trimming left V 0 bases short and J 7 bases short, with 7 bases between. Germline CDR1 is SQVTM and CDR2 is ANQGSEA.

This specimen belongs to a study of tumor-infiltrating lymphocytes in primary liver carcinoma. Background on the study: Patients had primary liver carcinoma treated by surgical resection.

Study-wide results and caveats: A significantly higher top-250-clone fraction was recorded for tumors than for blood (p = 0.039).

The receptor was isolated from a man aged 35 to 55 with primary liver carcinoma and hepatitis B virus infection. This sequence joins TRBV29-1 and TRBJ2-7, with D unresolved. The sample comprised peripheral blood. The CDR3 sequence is CSVEDEVEQYF. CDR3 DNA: TGCAGCGTTGAAGATGAGGTGGAGCAGTACTTC.